Shown below are 9 T cell receptor beta chains from a single sample sequenced in a study of human T cells and chemical hapten exposure. The total RNA was obtained from whole blood that was not fractionated. During construction of the library, unique molecular identifiers were attached to individual cDNA molecules for quantitative, reproducible TCR counting. TCRdb re-called the reads through MiXCR, storing one row per CDR3 protein. This sample carries about 120,000 distinct CDR3 sequences, over 7% of them seen once, and the ten largest clones take 1.2% to 1.5%. The sequenced sample was whole blood. The receptors here all came from a human donor in good health. Some clones in this sample may be carry-over from other donors' samples.

The rearrangement joins TRBV11-1 to TRBJ2-4; TRBD1 might be the D (6 bases). Looked up from germline, CDR1 is SGHAT and CDR2 is FQDESV (reference sequence). CDR3 length equals 16 residues. Trimming stripped 4 bases from V and 2 bases from J, with 15 bases between. CDR3 loop: CASSSQGQLTKNIQYF. The CDR3 DNA reads as TGTGCCAGCAGCTCACAGGGACAACTGACCAAAAACATTCAGTACTTC.

This clonotype appeared many times. This chain connects TRBV3-1 to TRBJ1-1; the D gene is possibly TRBD1 (5 bases). Germline V gene sequence: CDR1 LGHDT, CDR2 YNNKEL (reference sequence). The V and J ends lost 1 base and 0 bases respectively, with 12 bases between them. The CDR3 has 16 residues. CDR3 sequence (DNA): TGTGCCAGCAGCCAAGCGCTCGGCAGGGTGAACACTGAAGCTTTCTTT. Protein sequence: CASSQALGRVNTEAFF.

This clonotype came up many times. The chain couples TRBV13 to TRBJ1-1; TRBD1 matches 7 bases. Germline loops: CDR1 PRHDT, CDR2 FYEKMQ (reference sequence). After removal of 5 bases from V and 5 bases from J, the junction contained 5 bases not matched to a gene. This CDR3 spans 13 amino acids. The CDR3: CASSEGARTEAFF. CDR3 DNA: TGTGCCAGCAGCGAGGGGGCGCGGACTGAAGCTTTCTTT.

This clonotype was seen many times. This sequence joins TRBV7-8 and TRBJ2-7, with a tentative D call TRBD1 (5 bases). This CDR3 contains 13 residues. Germline lookup yields CDR1 SGHVS and CDR2 FQNEAQ. Trimming removed 1 base from V and 2 bases from J, with 6 bases in between. In DNA form, the CDR3 reads TGTGCCAGCAGCTTAGACAGGACCTACGAGCAGTACTTC. It codes for CASSLDRTYEQYF.

The V and J genes are TRBV27 and TRBJ2-7, with TRBD1 matching over 10 bases. Germline CDR1 MNHEY, CDR2 SMNVEV (reference sequence). V lost 3 bases, J lost 3 bases, and 2 bases stayed unmatched. This CDR3 has 14 amino acids. The CDR3 is CASSFRDRGYEQYF. Written as DNA, the CDR3 is TGTGCCAGCAGTTTCCGGGACAGGGGCTACGAGCAGTACTTC.

The V gene is TRBV7-9, the J gene TRBJ1-4; D might be TRBD1 (5 bases). V was trimmed by 1 base and J by 10 bases, leaving 10 bases between them. Germline V gives CDR1 SEHNR, CDR2 FQNEAQ (reference sequence). CDR3 size: 13 residues. CDR3 bases: TGTGCCAGCAGCTTAGGATCAGGGAGAAAACTGTTTTTT. Residues: CASSLGSGRKLFF.

The genes are TRBV14 and TRBJ2-1; D may correspond to TRBD1 or TRBD2 (6 bases each). Trimming took off 5 bases at V and 3 bases at J, with 14 bases between the two ends. The CDR3 loop spans 15 amino acids. Germline V gene lookup returns CDR1 SGHDN and CDR2 FVKESK. The CDR3 nucleotides read TGTGCCAGCAGCACCACCGGGGGCTACTACAATGAGCAGTTCTTC. Amino acid sequence: CASSTTGGYYNEQFF.

This rearrangement joins TRBV5-1 to TRBJ2-5; TRBD1 aligns across 8 bases. This CDR3 region has 16 residues. J lost 2 bases, V lost 4 bases, and 10 bases had no gene match. CDR1 is SGHRS, CDR2 YFSETQ, per germline. The CDR3 loop reads CASSRGVGQGQETQYF. In DNA, the CDR3 is TGCGCCAGCAGCCGAGGGGTCGGACAGGGACAAGAGACCCAGTACTTC.

The sample holds many counts of this clonotype. The chain uses TRBV6-1 and TRBJ1-1; no definite D call. Looked up from germline, CDR1 is MNHNS and CDR2 is SASEGT. CDR3 size: 13 residues. Trimming shortened V by 6 bases and J by 3 bases, and 11 bases separated the two germline ends. The CDR3 DNA follows: TGTGCCAGCAGCCCAGGATCTCACACTGAAGCTTTCTTT. It is translated as CASSPGSHTEAFF.